This T cell receptor beta chain stems from a study of T cell responses to AZD1222 COVID-19 vaccine. Study outcomes and limitations: Among the donors, most were white British and more were female, and clonal diversity was possibly underestimated. As reported, nearly half of all spike-specific TCRs target variant regions that are unmutated. Once two AZD1222 doses were given, Spike-specific TCR breadth and depth went up. Across spike, vaccine-associated CD4 TCRs were found, dominant at 160-218 and 743-854.

TCRdb's table, derived via immunoSEQ multiplex PCR, lists solely in-frame clones and lacks some. Of more than 85,000 clones in the sample, more than 75% were seen once. Remarks on this clone: The target antigen is unknown.

The germline V gene encodes CDR1 LGHDT and CDR2 YNNKEL (reference sequence). V lost 1 base, J lost 0 bases, and 3 bases lay in between. CDR3 length equals 13 residues. The chain employs TRBV3-1 (or the pseudogene TRBV3-2) and TRBJ1-2; no reliable D call. This TCR was recovered from an adult in good health. Material: peripheral blood, obtained on day 0 of AZD1222 vaccination. The CDR3 region is CASSQVSNYGYTF. CDR3 nucleotide sequence: TGTGCCAGCAGCCAAGTTTCTAACTATGGCTACACCTTC.